The entry that follows covers one TCR beta chain sequence. The repertoire was sequenced with immunoSEQ multiplex PCR; TCRdb's copy has only in-frame clones and lacks some. The sample lists about 52,000 clones, 95% to 97% occurring once. The sample comes from a study of siplizumab effects on memory and regulatory T cells. CDR3 length equals 17 residues. The germline CDR1 and CDR2 sequences are SGHTA and FQGNSA. V lost 5 bases, J lost 5 bases, and 23 bases lay in between. Specimen: naive CD4+ T cells sorted from blood. The V call is TRBV7-2, the J call TRBJ2-3; maybe TRBD1 (6 bases). The sequence was collected from a human donor in good health. CDR3 in amino acids: CASSPVRIGGIRDTQYF. The CDR3 bases are TGTGCCAGCAGCCCCGTTAGGATAGGGGGTATTAGAGATACGCAGTATTTT.